This is a list of T cell receptor beta chains from one sample in a study of T cell responses to AZD1222 COVID-19 vaccine. Clones were sequenced by immunoSEQ multiplex PCR, and TCRdb holds only the in-frame ones, with some missing. The table records tens of thousands of clones, around nine tenths of them present only once. The specimen comprised peripheral blood, sampled on day 0 of AZD1222 vaccination. The source is an adult in good health. The CDR3 runs from the conserved cysteine through the conserved F or W. A D gene is named only where the DNA matches it firmly. Size is omitted from some rows. Given values are once, few, many or a class for expanded clones.

J gene	clone size	V gene	D gene	CDR3 protein	CDR3 DNA
TRBJ2-7	-	TRBV9	-	CASSVAVGGEQYF	TGTGCCAGCAGCGTAGCGGTAGGGGGCGAGCAGTACTTC
TRBJ2-1	-	TRBV7-3	-	CASSSSQRNEQFF	TGTGCCAGCAGCTCAAGCCAGAGGAATGAGCAGTTCTTC
TRBJ2-1	-	TRBV7-9	TRBD2	CASSLVGGRLRNEQFF	TGTGCCAGCAGCTTAGTAGGCGGGAGGTTGAGGAATGAGCAGTTCTTC
TRBJ1-2	-	TRBV18	TRBD1	CASSPDRGTNYGYTF	TGTGCCAGCTCACCGGACAGGGGGACTAACTATGGCTACACCTTC
TRBJ2-1	few	TRBV7-9	TRBD1	CASPDRVNEQFF	TGTGCCAGCCCGGACAGGGTAAATGAGCAGTTCTTC
TRBJ2-7	-	TRBV7-2	TRBD2	CASSLTMSGSSYEQYF	TGTGCCAGCAGCTTAACGATGAGCGGGAGCTCCTACGAGCAGTACTTC
TRBJ1-1	-	TRBV6-2/TRBV6-3	-	CASSYEGLSEAFF	TGTGCCAGCAGTTACGAAGGGTTGTCTGAAGCTTTCTTT
TRBJ1-1	-	TRBV2	-	CASRRTVNTEAFF	TGTGCCAGCAGGAGGACGGTGAACACTGAAGCTTTCTTT
TRBJ2-7	-	TRBV7-9	-	CASSFGNTYEQYF	TGTGCCAGCAGCTTCGGGAATACCTACGAGCAGTACTTC
TRBJ2-6	once	TRBV21-1	-	CASNPGRDASEHSSGANVLTF	TGTGCCAGCAACCCAGGACGGGACGCCAGCGAACACAGCTCTGGGGCCAACGTCCTGACTTTC
TRBJ2-5	-	TRBV29-1	-	CSVRYLEETQYF	TGCAGCGTCCGTTACCTTGAAGAGACCCAGTACTTC
TRBJ1-3	once	TRBV4-3	-	CASSRGTGSGNTIYF	TGCGCCAGCAGCCGGGGGACTGGCTCTGGAAACACCATATATTTT
TRBJ2-6	-	TRBV6-2/TRBV6-3	TRBD2	CASSYSGGGRLSGANVLTF	TGTGCCAGCAGTTACTCCGGGGGGGGCCGGCTCTCTGGGGCCAACGTCCTGACTTTC
TRBJ2-3	-	TRBV28	-	CASTLGPLDTQYF	TGTGCCAGCACCTTAGGGCCACTGGATACGCAGTATTTT
TRBJ1-1	-	TRBV4-2	-	CASSQVFMNTEAFF	TGTGCCAGCAGCCAAGTTTTCATGAACACTGAAGCTTTCTTT
TRBJ2-2	-	TRBV27	-	CASSSTGRVAGELFF	TGTGCCAGCAGTTCCACTGGACGGGTGGCCGGGGAGCTGTTTTTT
TRBJ2-5	-	TRBV6-5	-	CASSLASQETQYF	TGTGCCAGCAGCCTAGCTTCCCAAGAGACCCAGTACTTC
TRBJ2-7	-	TRBV3-1/TRBV3-2	-	CASSPSVYEQYF	TGTGCCAGCAGCCCCTCCGTGTACGAGCAGTACTTC
TRBJ1-2	-	TRBV2	-	CASSEEGSRGYTF	TGTGCCAGCAGTGAAGAGGGGTCCCGTGGCTACACCTTC
TRBJ1-1	-	TRBV6-2/TRBV6-3	-	CASSYPQDEAFF	TGTGCCAGCAGTTACCCACAAGATGAAGCTTTCTTT
TRBJ2-1	-	TRBV7-6	TRBD2	CASSLAPGTSGRGNEQFF	TGTGCCAGCAGCTTAGCGCCTGGGACTAGCGGGAGGGGGAATGAGCAGTTCTTC
TRBJ1-1	once	TRBV11-2	-	CASSLGRGSAEAFF	TGTGCCAGCAGCTTAGGACGGGGATCCGCTGAAGCTTTCTTT
TRBJ1-1	once	TRBV19	TRBD1	CASSITGGNTEAFF	TGTGCCAGTAGTATAACAGGGGGGAACACTGAAGCTTTCTTT
TRBJ2-3	-	TRBV7-9	-	CASSQGGQGSDTQYF	TGTGCCAGCAGCCAAGGGGGGCAGGGCTCAGATACGCAGTATTTT
TRBJ1-1	-	TRBV28	-	CASSYRVAFF	TGTGCCAGCAGTTATCGGGTAGCTTTCTTT
TRBJ1-4	-	TRBV2	-	CASTNNEKLFF	TGTGCCAGCACCAATAATGAAAAACTGTTTTTT
TRBJ1-6	-	TRBV6-1	-	CASSEFAGDSPLHF	TGTGCCAGCAGTGAATTTGCGGGGGATTCACCCCTCCACTTT
TRBJ2-3	-	TRBV20-1	TRBD2	CSASIRTSGGNTQYF	TGCAGTGCTAGTATACGGACTAGCGGGGGTAATACGCAGTATTTT
TRBJ1-1	-	TRBV6-6	-	CASSYSTSNTEAFF	TGTGCCAGCAGTTACTCGACGTCGAACACTGAAGCTTTCTTT
TRBJ1-5	-	TRBV6-2/TRBV6-3	-	CASSYQGGGQPQHF	TGTGCCAGCAGTTATCAGGGAGGAGGTCAGCCCCAGCATTTT
TRBJ2-3	-	TRBV12-3/TRBV12-4	-	CASSPRRGTQYF	TGTGCCAGCAGTCCCCGACGAGGAACGCAGTATTTT
TRBJ2-4	-	TRBV7-2	-	CASSLSPQNIQYF	TGTGCCAGCAGCTTAAGTCCACAAAACATTCAGTACTTC
TRBJ1-4	-	TRBV5-1	TRBD1	CASSPSGTENEKLFF	TGCGCCAGCAGCCCCTCCGGGACAGAAAATGAAAAACTGTTTTTT
TRBJ2-7	-	TRBV6-5	TRBD2	CASSWSGGRVEEQYF	TGTGCCAGCAGTTGGAGCGGGGGGAGAGTGGAGGAGCAGTACTTC
TRBJ2-5	-	TRBV7-2	-	CASSLAGQQETQYF	TGTGCCAGCAGCTTAGCCGGACAACAAGAGACCCAGTACTTC
TRBJ2-2	few	TRBV19	-	CASRQSTGELFF	TGTGCCAGTAGGCAAAGCACCGGGGAGCTGTTTTTT
TRBJ2-2	-	TRBV7-2	-	CASSPQASTGELFF	TGTGCCAGCAGCCCACAAGCGAGCACCGGGGAGCTGTTTTTT
TRBJ2-4	-	TRBV18	TRBD1	CASSPNRQGENIQYF	TGTGCCAGCTCACCAAACCGACAGGGTGAAAACATTCAGTACTTC
TRBJ1-5	-	TRBV21-1	-	CASSNLGDSRGSNQPQHF	TGTGCCAGCAGCAACCTGGGGGACAGCCGAGGAAGCAATCAGCCCCAGCATTTT
TRBJ2-3	-	TRBV9	-	CASSVANKDTQYF	TGTGCCAGCAGCGTAGCTAATAAAGATACGCAGTATTTT
TRBJ1-3	-	TRBV15	-	CATSRDWGYSGNTIYF	TGTGCCACCAGCAGAGATTGGGGGTACTCTGGAAACACCATATATTTT
TRBJ1-1	-	TRBV7-8	TRBD1	CASSSGQGGNTEAFF	TGTGCCAGCAGCTCCGGACAGGGAGGGAACACTGAAGCTTTCTTT
TRBJ2-7	once	TRBV28	TRBD1	CASNAGTGVYEQYF	TGTGCCAGCAATGCCGGGACAGGGGTCTACGAGCAGTACTTC
TRBJ1-4	few	TRBV19	TRBD1	CASRREGAGEKLFF	TGTGCCAGTAGACGTGAGGGGGCAGGGGAAAAACTGTTTTTT
TRBJ2-5	-	TRBV9	-	CASSAGGRPQETQYF	TGTGCCAGCAGCGCTGGGGGGCGGCCCCAAGAGACCCAGTACTTC
TRBJ1-2	-	TRBV7-3	TRBD1	CASSSQTGTGGYTF	TGTGCCAGCAGCTCCCAGACAGGGACGGGAGGCTACACCTTC